A selection of T cell receptor beta chains follows, all from one sample in a study of T-cell memory formation after mild COVID-19. TCRdb ran MiXCR on the 5' RACE reads and lists one entry per CDR3 protein. In the table there are fewer than 550,000 distinct CDR3 sequences, 20% of which are singletons. Sequenced: PBMCs or a T cell subset sorted from them (not recorded which). The receptors shown here come from an adult woman who had mild COVID-19 (a few samples of this study predate the infection). Cell type and time point are not known. Both conserved end residues are part of each CDR3. D genes are given only for firm matches. A row's size may be missing; if present it is once, few, many or a size class.

d_call	clone_size	v_call	j_call	cdr3_nt	cdr3_aa
TRBD2	few	TRBV7-2	TRBJ2-7	TGTGCCAGCAGCCCGAGCGGACTAGCGGGAGATGGGGAGCAGTACTTC	CASSPSGLAGDGEQYF
NA	few	TRBV6-2/TRBV6-3	TRBJ2-7	TGTGCCAGCAGTTACCCCCCACGATACGAGCAGTACTTC	CASSYPPRYEQYF
NA	NA	TRBV4-2	TRBJ1-1	TGTGCCAGCAGCTCCTTCCAATCCACAGGGAGGGAGGGCACTGAAGCTTTCTTT	CASSSFQSTGREGTEAFF
TRBD1	NA	TRBV20-1	TRBJ1-2	TGCAGTGCTAGTTCAGGGGGCAATAGGTATGGCTACATCTTC	CSASSGGNRYGYIF
NA	few	TRBV7-2	TRBJ2-1	TGTGCCAGCAGCTTTACTGCCGGGACTTTCTCCTACAATGAGCAGTTCTTC	CASSFTAGTFSYNEQFF
NA	few	TRBV7-9	TRBJ2-3	TGTGCCAGCAGCTTATCGTGGGATACGCAGTATTTT	CASSLSWDTQYF
NA	few	TRBV5-1	TRBJ2-1	TGCGCCAGCAGCTTGCGGGGGGCCTCCTACAATGAGCAGTTCTTC	CASSLRGASYNEQFF
NA	NA	TRBV20-1	TRBJ1-4	TGCAGTGCTAGAGCAGGCGGGACCTGGAATGAAAAACTGTTTTTT	CSARAGGTWNEKLFF
NA	NA	TRBV5-1	TRBJ2-5	TGCGCCAGCAGCTTGGTGGGGAGGTCAGAGACCCAGTACTTC	CASSLVGRSETQYF
NA	many	TRBV7-8	TRBJ1-4	TGTGCCAGCAGCGAAACCCACAGGGTAGCTGAAAAACTGTTTTTT	CASSETHRVAEKLFF
TRBD2	NA	TRBV6-4	TRBJ2-1	TGTGCCAGCTCCGGGACTAGCGTCTCTAATGAGCAGTTCTTC	CASSGTSVSNEQFF
NA	NA	TRBV29-1	TRBJ2-5	TGCAGCGGCCAGGGGGGAGAGACCCAGTACTTC	CSGQGGETQYF
TRBD1	NA	TRBV5-1	TRBJ1-1	TGCGCCAGCAGCCCAAATACCGGGACAGGGGGTAGGGACACTGAAGCTTTCTTT	CASSPNTGTGGRDTEAFF
NA	NA	TRBV6-5	TRBJ1-2	TGTGCCACCAAAGTGGGGCCGGTGGGGTATGGCTACACCTTC	CATKVGPVGYGYTF
NA	NA	TRBV7-2	TRBJ2-1	TGTGCCAGCAGCTTAGTCCTTTCTACTCACAATGAGCAGTTCTTC	CASSLVLSTHNEQFF
NA	NA	TRBV15	TRBJ2-2	TGTGCCACCAGCAGTGATGCCGGCCCCGGGGAGCTGTTTTTT	CATSSDAGPGELFF
NA	few	TRBV5-1	TRBJ2-5	TGCGCCAGCAGATTCGACAGACCACAAGAGACCCAGTACTTC	CASRFDRPQETQYF
TRBD1	few	TRBV15	TRBJ2-1	TGTGCCACCAGCACAATGACAGGGTACAATGAGCAGTTCTTC	CATSTMTGYNEQFF
NA	NA	TRBV5-1	TRBJ2-2	TGCGCCAGCAACCTTGGCGGATGGAACACCGGGGAGCTGTTTTTT	CASNLGGWNTGELFF
NA	NA	TRBV15	TRBJ2-7	TGTGCCACCAGCATCGGAGGTACGAGGGAGCAGTACTTC	CATSIGGTREQYF
NA	NA	TRBV18	TRBJ2-1	TGTGCCAGCTCACCACCCCTAGCCTACAATGAGCAGTTCTTC	CASSPPLAYNEQFF
NA	few	TRBV7-8	TRBJ2-1	TGTGCCAGCAGCTTCGGACGCTCCTACAATGAGCAGTTCTTC	CASSFGRSYNEQFF
NA	NA	TRBV4-1	TRBJ2-4	TGCGCCAGCAGCCAAGATATCACGGGGGCCAAAAACATTCAGTACTTC	CASSQDITGAKNIQYF
NA	NA	TRBV7-8	TRBJ2-2	TGTGCCAGCAGCTTAGAGGGCCGGGTGGTCACCGGGGAGCTGTTTTTT	CASSLEGRVVTGELFF
NA	few	TRBV20-1	TRBJ2-5	TGCAGTGCTAGATTGGGCGAAGAGACCCAGTACTTC	CSARLGEETQYF
TRBD2	NA	TRBV3-1	TRBJ2-3	TGTGCCAGCAGCCTCAGTAGGGCTAGCGGGGGAACAGATACGCAGTATTTT	CASSLSRASGGTDTQYF
NA	few	TRBV6-1	TRBJ2-7	TGTGCCAGCAGTGAGGCAGCACTCTCCTACGAGCAGTACTTC	CASSEAALSYEQYF
TRBD2	NA	TRBV29-1	TRBJ2-3	TGCAGCGTTGGGACTAGCGGGGGGGCGTGGACAGATACGCAGTATTTT	CSVGTSGGAWTDTQYF
NA	many	TRBV5-5	TRBJ2-5	TGTGCCAGCAGCCCCGGGCAGGAAGAGACCCAGTACTTC	CASSPGQEETQYF
NA	NA	TRBV5-1	TRBJ2-3	TGCGCCAGCAGCTTGGAGGGGCGCACCTACCGCACAGATACGCAGTATTTT	CASSLEGRTYRTDTQYF
TRBD1	NA	TRBV20-1	TRBJ1-1	TGCAGTGCTCCGGCCGGGACAGGGGGTAGAGCTTTCTTT	CSAPAGTGGRAFF
TRBD2	NA	TRBV7-3	TRBJ2-4	TGTGCCAGCAGCCCCTCTAGCGGGGTGAACATTCAGTACTTC	CASSPSSGVNIQYF
NA	NA	TRBV5-6	TRBJ1-2	TGTGCCAGCAGCTTAGGGGACGAGGGCTATGGCTACACCTTC	CASSLGDEGYGYTF
NA	few	TRBV20-1	TRBJ2-2	TGCAGTGCACGGACCCCTAGGGAGCTGTTTTTT	CSARTPRELFF
TRBD2	NA	TRBV5-1	TRBJ2-2	TGCGCCAGCAGCTTATCCCCCTCGGGAGGGAGGAACACCGGGGAGCTGTTTTTT	CASSLSPSGGRNTGELFF
NA	NA	TRBV15	TRBJ2-7	TGTGCCACCAGCAGACAGGGAAGGAACGAGCAGTACTTC	CATSRQGRNEQYF
NA	few	TRBV4-2	TRBJ1-2	TGTGCCAGCAGCCAAGATCGGGCAGGGCCGGCTGGCTACACCTTC	CASSQDRAGPAGYTF
NA	few	TRBV6-5	TRBJ2-1	TGTGCCAGCACCTTAGGACCCGGTTCCTACAATGAGCAGTTCTTC	CASTLGPGSYNEQFF
TRBD2	NA	TRBV7-3	TRBJ2-3	TGTGCCAGCAGCTTAAGACTAGCGGGAGGCGTTGGGAGCACAGATACGCAGTATTTT	CASSLRLAGGVGSTDTQYF
NA	many	TRBV7-2	TRBJ2-5	TGTGCCAGCAGCTTAGGACCCTCGGGGACCCAGTACTTC	CASSLGPSGTQYF
NA	NA	TRBV2	TRBJ1-2	TGTGCCAGCACCCGGGTCCCGGGAGGCTATGGCTACACCTTC	CASTRVPGGYGYTF
NA	few	TRBV30	TRBJ2-5	TGTGCCTGGAGTCCCCCAGGGCCGGAGCAGTACTTC	CAWSPPGPEQYF
TRBD1	NA	TRBV12-3/TRBV12-4	TRBJ2-7	TGTGCCAGCAGTCTTACTAAGACAGGGTTCTACGAGCAGTACTTC	CASSLTKTGFYEQYF
NA	NA	TRBV20-1	TRBJ2-3	TGCAGTGCTAGAGAGAGACTAGGGCACACAGATACGCAGTATTTT	CSARERLGHTDTQYF
NA	few	TRBV19	TRBJ1-1	TGTGCCAGTAGTATGGAAGGATACACTGAAGCTTTCTTT	CASSMEGYTEAFF
TRBD1	NA	TRBV7-2	TRBJ1-1	TGTGCCAGCAGCTTTGAGGGACAGGGAGGCACTGAAGCTTTCTTT	CASSFEGQGGTEAFF
NA	few	TRBV7-2	TRBJ2-3	TGTGCCAGCAGCCGTGGGGGGATAGATACGCAGTATTTT	CASSRGGIDTQYF
TRBD2	many	TRBV7-3	TRBJ2-7	TGTGCCAGCAGCTTAAGGGCTAGCGGTGCCTACGAGCAGTACTTC	CASSLRASGAYEQYF
TRBD1	NA	TRBV19	TRBJ1-1	TGTGCCAGTAGCGACAGGGGGAGGAACACTGAAGCTTTCTTT	CASSDRGRNTEAFF
NA	NA	TRBV20-1	TRBJ1-6	TGCAGTGCTAGTCAGGGAAATTCACCCCTCCACTTT	CSASQGNSPLHF
TRBD2	NA	TRBV15	TRBJ2-5	TGTGCCACCAGCAGAGATCTCTCGGGAGGGGAGACCCAGTACTTC	CATSRDLSGGETQYF
TRBD1	NA	TRBV15	TRBJ2-7	TGTGCCACCAGCACCGGACAGGTGGAGGCCGAGCAGTACTTC	CATSTGQVEAEQYF
TRBD1	NA	TRBV7-9	TRBJ1-1	TGTGCCAGCAGCTTCGGGACAGGGGGTGGAAGCACTGAAGCTTTCTTT	CASSFGTGGGSTEAFF
NA	NA	TRBV13	TRBJ1-5	TGTGCCAGCAGCTTAGTTCGGCAGGATAGCAATCAGCCCCAGCATTTT	CASSLVRQDSNQPQHF